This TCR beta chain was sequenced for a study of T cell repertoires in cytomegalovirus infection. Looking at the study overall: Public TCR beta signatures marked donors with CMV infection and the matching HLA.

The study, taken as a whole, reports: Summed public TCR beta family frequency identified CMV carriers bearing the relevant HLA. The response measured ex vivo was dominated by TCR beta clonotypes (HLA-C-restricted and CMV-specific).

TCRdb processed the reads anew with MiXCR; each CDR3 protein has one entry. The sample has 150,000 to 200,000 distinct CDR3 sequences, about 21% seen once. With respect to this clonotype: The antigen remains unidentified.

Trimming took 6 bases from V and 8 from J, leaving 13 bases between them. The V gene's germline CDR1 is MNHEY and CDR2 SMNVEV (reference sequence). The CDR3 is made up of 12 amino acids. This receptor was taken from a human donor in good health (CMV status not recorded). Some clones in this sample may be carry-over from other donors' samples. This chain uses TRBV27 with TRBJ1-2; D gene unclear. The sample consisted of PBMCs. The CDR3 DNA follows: TGTGCCAGCAGATCGGCTGATATGGGCTACACCTTC. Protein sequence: CASRSADMGYTF.